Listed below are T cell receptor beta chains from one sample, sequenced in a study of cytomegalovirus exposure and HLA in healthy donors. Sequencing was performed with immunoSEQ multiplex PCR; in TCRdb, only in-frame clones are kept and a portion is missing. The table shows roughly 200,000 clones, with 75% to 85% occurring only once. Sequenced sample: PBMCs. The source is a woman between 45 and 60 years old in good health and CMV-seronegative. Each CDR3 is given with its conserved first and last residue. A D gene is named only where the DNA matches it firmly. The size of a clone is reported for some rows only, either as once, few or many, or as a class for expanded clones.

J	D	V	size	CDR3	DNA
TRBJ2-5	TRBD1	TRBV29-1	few	CSVHRGFGETQYF	TGCAGCGTCCACAGGGGGTTCGGAGAGACCCAGTACTTC
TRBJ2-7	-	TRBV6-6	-	CASRPLDRPSYEQYF	TGTGCCAGCAGACCCCTAGACAGGCCCTCCTACGAGCAGTACTTC
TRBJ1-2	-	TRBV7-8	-	CASSLTGFDYGYTF	TGTGCCAGCAGCTTAACGGGATTCGACTATGGCTACACCTTC
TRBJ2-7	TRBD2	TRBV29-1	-	CSVEDGAGGSYEQYF	TGCAGCGTTGAAGATGGAGCGGGAGGGTCCTACGAGCAGTACTTC
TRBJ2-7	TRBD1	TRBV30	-	CAWSVNRGVYEQYF	TGTGCCTGGAGTGTCAACAGGGGGGTTTACGAGCAGTACTTC
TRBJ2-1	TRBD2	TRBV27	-	CASSLPSGRDNEQFF	TGTGCCAGCAGTCTACCTAGCGGGAGAGACAATGAGCAGTTCTTC
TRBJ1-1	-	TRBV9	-	CASSPDSGFRAFF	TGTGCCAGCAGCCCGGACAGTGGGTTTCGTGCTTTCTTT
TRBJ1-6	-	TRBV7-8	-	CASGVGSGVGSPLHF	TGTGCCAGCGGCGTCGGTTCGGGGGTAGGGTCACCCCTCCACTTT
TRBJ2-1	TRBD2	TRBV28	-	CASSRTRPSGSIYNEQFF	TGTGCCAGCAGCCGAACTCGACCAAGCGGGAGCATCTACAATGAGCAGTTCTTC
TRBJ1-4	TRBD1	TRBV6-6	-	CASRLDRVNEKLFF	TGTGCCAGCAGGCTGGACAGGGTCAATGAAAAACTGTTTTTT
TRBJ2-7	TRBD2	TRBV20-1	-	CSARSGGSEYF	TGCAGTGCTAGATCCGGGGGGTCGGAGTACTTC
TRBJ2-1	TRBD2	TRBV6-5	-	CASSLWLAGVGEQFF	TGTGCCAGCAGCCTCTGGCTAGCGGGAGTCGGTGAGCAGTTCTTC
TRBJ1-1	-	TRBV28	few	CASSTQFRGTEAFF	TGTGCCAGCAGTACGCAGTTTCGCGGCACTGAAGCTTTCTTT
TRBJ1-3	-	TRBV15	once	CATSRDSGSSGNTIYF	TGTGCCACCAGCAGAGATTCCGGGTCCTCTGGAAACACCATATATTTT
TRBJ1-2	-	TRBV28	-	CASRYGDGYTF	TGTGCCAGCAGATATGGAGATGGCTACACCTTC
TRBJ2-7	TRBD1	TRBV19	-	CASSSGQGAYEQYF	TGTGCCAGTAGTTCGGGACAGGGGGCGTACGAGCAGTACTTC
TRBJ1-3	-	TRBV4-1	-	CASSQGWGTGNTIYF	TGCGCCAGCAGCCAAGGATGGGGCACTGGAAACACCATATATTTT
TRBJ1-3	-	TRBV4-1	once	CASSQDLMLSGNTIYF	TGCGCCAGCAGCCAAGATCTAATGCTCTCTGGAAACACCATATATTTT
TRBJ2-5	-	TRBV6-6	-	CASSYVTGLETQYF	TGTGCCAGCAGTTACGTTACCGGGTTGGAGACCCAGTACTTC
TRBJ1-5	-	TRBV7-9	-	CARYPGSNQPQHF	TGTGCCCGCTACCCGGGTAGCAATCAGCCCCAGCATTTT
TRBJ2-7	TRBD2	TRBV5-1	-	CASSPGLADYEQYF	TGCGCCAGCAGCCCGGGACTAGCTGACTACGAGCAGTACTTC
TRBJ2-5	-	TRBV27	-	CASSPRRWETQYF	TGTGCCAGCAGTCCCCGCAGGTGGGAGACCCAGTACTTC
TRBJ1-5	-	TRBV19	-	CASSITGIFRSSQHF	TGTGCCAGTAGTATTACAGGTATTTTTCGATCGTCCCAGCATTTT
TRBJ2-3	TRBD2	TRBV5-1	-	CASSFRLAGGPDTQYF	TGCGCCAGCAGCTTCCGACTAGCGGGAGGGCCGGATACGCAGTATTTT
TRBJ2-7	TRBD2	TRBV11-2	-	CASSLDSFGLAGGYEQYF	TGTGCCAGCAGCTTAGATAGTTTTGGACTAGCGGGAGGGTACGAGCAGTACTTC
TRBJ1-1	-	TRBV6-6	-	CASSYSRGKAFF	TGTGCCAGCAGTTACTCGCGGGGAAAAGCTTTCTTT
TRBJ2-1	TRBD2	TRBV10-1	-	CASSDSGVYNEQFF	TGCGCCAGCAGTGATAGCGGGGTATACAATGAGCAGTTCTTC
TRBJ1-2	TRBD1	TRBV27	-	CASSPTGLGGYTF	TGTGCCAGCAGCCCGACAGGGTTGGGTGGCTACACCTTC
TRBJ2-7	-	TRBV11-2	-	CASSLELVRVAEQYF	TGTGCCAGCAGCTTAGAACTGGTGCGGGTCGCCGAGCAGTACTTC
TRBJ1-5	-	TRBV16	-	CASKVGGEEPQHF	TGTGCCAGCAAAGTCGGGGGAGAAGAGCCCCAGCATTTT
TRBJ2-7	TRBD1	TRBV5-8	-	CASSTPNRGSYEQYF	TGTGCCAGCAGCACACCAAACAGGGGGAGCTACGAGCAGTACTTC
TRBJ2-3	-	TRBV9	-	CASSDPSSGAGVGNTQYF	TGTGCCAGCAGCGACCCCTCCAGTGGGGCAGGGGTTGGAAATACGCAGTATTTT
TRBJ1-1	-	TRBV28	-	CASTHRGGGTEAFF	TGTGCCAGCACTCACCGGGGAGGGGGGACTGAAGCTTTCTTT
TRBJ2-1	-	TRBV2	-	CASSPDFKRFF	TGTGCCAGCAGTCCCGACTTTAAACGGTTCTTC
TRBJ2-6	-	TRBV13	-	CASSRPGQWNSGANVLTF	TGTGCCAGCAGCAGACCCGGACAGTGGAACTCTGGGGCCAACGTCCTGACTTTC
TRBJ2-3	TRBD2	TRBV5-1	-	CASSLEPSGLTDTQYF	TGCGCCAGCAGCTTGGAGCCTAGCGGCCTCACAGATACGCAGTATTTT
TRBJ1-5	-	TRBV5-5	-	CASSLGTPLPHQPQHF	TGTGCCAGCAGCTTGGGCACTCCTTTACCCCATCAGCCCCAGCATTTT
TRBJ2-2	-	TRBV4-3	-	CASSQVSGNTGELFF	TGCGCCAGCAGCCAAGTGAGTGGGAACACCGGGGAGCTGTTTTTT
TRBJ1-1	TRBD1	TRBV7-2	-	CASSRGGRTEAFF	TGTGCCAGCAGCCGAGGGGGCCGCACTGAAGCTTTCTTT
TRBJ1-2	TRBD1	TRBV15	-	CATSRSGQRGYTF	TGTGCCACCAGCAGATCGGGACAGAGGGGCTACACCTTC
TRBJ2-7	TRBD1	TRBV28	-	CASSPGTGSYEQYF	TGTGCCAGCAGCCCCGGGACAGGCTCCTACGAGCAGTACTTC
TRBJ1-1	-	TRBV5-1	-	CASSLEGAGRGEAFF	TGCGCCAGCAGCTTGGAAGGGGCGGGAAGGGGTGAAGCTTTCTTT
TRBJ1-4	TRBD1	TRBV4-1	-	CASSHSMPGTGGLANEKLFF	TGCGCCAGCAGCCACTCAATGCCCGGGACAGGGGGCCTGGCTAATGAAAAACTGTTTTTT
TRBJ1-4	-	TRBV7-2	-	CASSPGRTNEKLFF	TGTGCCAGCAGCCCGGGGAGAACTAATGAAAAACTGTTTTTT
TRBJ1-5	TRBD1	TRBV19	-	CASSRDREAAQPQHF	TGTGCCAGTAGTCGGGACAGGGAGGCCGCTCAGCCCCAGCATTTT
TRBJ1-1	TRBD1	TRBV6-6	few	CASSSYRGYEAFF	TGTGCCAGCAGTTCTTACAGGGGATACGAAGCTTTCTTT
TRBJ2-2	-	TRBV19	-	CASTKANMNTGELFF	TGTGCCAGTACGAAAGCTAATATGAACACCGGGGAGCTGTTTTTT
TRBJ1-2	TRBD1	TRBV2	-	CANRPGTGIYGYTF	TGTGCCAACCGTCCCGGGACAGGGATCTATGGCTACACCTTC
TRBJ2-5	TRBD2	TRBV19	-	CASSISGRETQYF	TGTGCCAGTAGTATCAGCGGGAGGGAGACCCAGTACTTC
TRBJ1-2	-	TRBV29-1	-	CSVEEGGVKGLYGYTF	TGCAGCGTTGAAGAAGGGGGGGTAAAGGGACTCTATGGCTACACCTTC
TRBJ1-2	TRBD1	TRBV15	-	CATSRDLRQGKKYYGYTF	TGTGCCACCAGCAGAGATCTTAGACAGGGGAAGAAATACTATGGCTACACCTTC
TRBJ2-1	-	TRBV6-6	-	CASNKEVADNEQFF	TGTGCCAGCAATAAGGAAGTAGCGGACAATGAGCAGTTCTTC
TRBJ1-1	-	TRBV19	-	CASSIQVGANTEAFF	TGTGCCAGTAGTATCCAAGTAGGAGCGAACACTGAAGCTTTCTTT
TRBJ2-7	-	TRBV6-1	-	CASSERPTGSSYEQYF	TGTGCCAGCAGTGAAAGACCGACAGGTTCTTCCTACGAGCAGTACTTC
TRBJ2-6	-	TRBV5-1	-	CASSPEVTSSGANVLTF	TGCGCCAGCAGCCCCGAGGTGACGAGCTCTGGGGCCAACGTCCTGACTTTC
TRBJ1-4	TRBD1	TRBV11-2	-	CASSPGTARLFF	TGTGCCAGCAGCCCGGGGACAGCGCGACTGTTTTTT
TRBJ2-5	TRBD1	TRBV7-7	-	CASSDREETQYF	TGTGCCAGCAGCGACAGGGAAGAGACCCAGTACTTC
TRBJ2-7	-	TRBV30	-	CAWELSVHEQYF	TGTGCCTGGGAACTTAGCGTCCACGAGCAGTACTTC
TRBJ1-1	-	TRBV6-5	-	CASSFRPDSNTEAFF	TGTGCCAGCAGTTTCCGGCCCGACTCGAACACTGAAGCTTTCTTT